Listed below are T cell receptor beta chains from one sample, sequenced in a study of human T cells and chemical hapten exposure. Using its own MiXCR run on the RACE reads, TCRdb lists one record per CDR3 protein. This sample has roughly 250,000 distinct CDR3 sequences; about 9% occur once, and the top ten carry approximately 2.2%. The sample consisted of whole blood, taken in connection with sensitization to the hapten diphenylcyclopropenone (DPC). Receptors were obtained from a woman aged 40 to 55 with alopecia areata. Some clones in this sample may be carry-over from other donors' samples. Each CDR3 is given without its conserved first and last residue. The order of the fields is J gene, D gene, V gene, CDR3 protein. D genes are given only for firm matches.

TRBJ1-1,TRBD1,TRBV30,AWSPGTGRGTEAF
TRBJ2-1,.,TRBV6-1,ASSSRAIVRSHQF
TRBJ2-1,.,TRBV7-8,ASSSTGLASYNEQF
TRBJ1-1,.,TRBV10-3,AISPAGRNTEAF
TRBJ2-2,TRBD2,TRBV18,ASSPLGLAGGNTGELF
TRBJ2-6,.,TRBV6-1,ASASSGANVLT
TRBJ1-5,.,TRBV27,ASSLMALGSNQPQH
TRBJ1-2,TRBD1,TRBV5-1,ASSYLQGTGYT
TRBJ2-7,.,TRBV6-2/TRBV6-3,ASSLPTSSYEQY
TRBJ2-6,.,TRBV24-1,ATSDTDISGANVLT
TRBJ1-2,TRBD1,TRBV9,ASSVEFSWGQDNYGYT
TRBJ2-1,TRBD2,TRBV7-2,ASRLAGEEQF
TRBJ1-3,.,TRBV9,ASSRQVSGNTIY
TRBJ2-4,.,TRBV7-9,ASGAGENIQY
TRBJ1-2,.,TRBV6-1,ASSTESLNYGYT
TRBJ2-1,TRBD2,TRBV6-2/TRBV6-3,ASSYSPGAGGNEQF
TRBJ2-3,TRBD2,TRBV7-3,ASSPRSGSGSDTQY
TRBJ2-3,.,TRBV6-2/TRBV6-3,ASRPIRILSDTQY
TRBJ2-5,TRBD2,TRBV7-9,ASSGSGRASETQY
TRBJ2-1,.,TRBV6-2/TRBV6-3,ASSFISGNNEQF
TRBJ2-7,.,TRBV12-3/TRBV12-4,ASSLRDGSYEQY
TRBJ2-5,.,TRBV27,ASTDLGQETQY
TRBJ2-4,TRBD1,TRBV20-1,SASTGASKNIQY
TRBJ1-1,.,TRBV30,AWRGGRTEAF
TRBJ1-5,.,TRBV7-9,ASSLLDQPQH
TRBJ2-1,TRBD1,TRBV6-2/TRBV6-3,ASTGTGVKVEQF
TRBJ1-2,.,TRBV7-2,ASSPGLQSYGYT
TRBJ2-1,TRBD1,TRBV7-8,ASSLGGTGKVNEQF
TRBJ2-2,.,TRBV29-1,SVDIGRTGELF
TRBJ2-3,.,TRBV7-2,ASSSDYLSTDTQY
TRBJ2-3,.,TRBV3-1,ASSQAGGEDTQY
TRBJ2-5,TRBD1,TRBV12-3/TRBV12-4,ASSLAGGYETQY
TRBJ1-3,.,TRBV12-3/TRBV12-4,ASSLGGLSGNTIY
TRBJ2-3,.,TRBV5-1,ASSLEQGYTQY
TRBJ1-4,.,TRBV20-1,SARDPYGEGTNEKLF
TRBJ2-3,TRBD2,TRBV29-1,SVVGGGRTDTQY
TRBJ2-1,.,TRBV7-9,ASSSRQDHYNEQF
TRBJ1-5,TRBD1,TRBV20-1,SARVNRGHQPQH
TRBJ2-5,.,TRBV28,ASSPSIRDYQETQY
TRBJ1-4,.,TRBV3-1,ASSQRGRVEKLF
TRBJ2-7,TRBD2,TRBV7-9,ASSSYRSGRAGDEQY
TRBJ1-4,.,TRBV18,ASSPPDAVNEKLF
TRBJ2-5,TRBD2,TRBV7-3,ASSLNGGGQETQY
TRBJ1-2,TRBD1,TRBV2,ASRAGGNYGYT
TRBJ1-5,.,TRBV28,ASSPNRPNQPQH
TRBJ2-3,.,TRBV24-1,ATRTPEIQGDTQY
TRBJ2-7,TRBD1,TRBV9,ASSVEGQGNEQY
TRBJ2-5,TRBD2,TRBV24-1,ATSPSRAGVETQY
TRBJ2-1,TRBD1,TRBV5-1,ASSRLSGQGNNEQF
TRBJ2-7,.,TRBV7-6,ASSFTGREQY
TRBJ2-5,.,TRBV28,ASSLSPQGTRETQY